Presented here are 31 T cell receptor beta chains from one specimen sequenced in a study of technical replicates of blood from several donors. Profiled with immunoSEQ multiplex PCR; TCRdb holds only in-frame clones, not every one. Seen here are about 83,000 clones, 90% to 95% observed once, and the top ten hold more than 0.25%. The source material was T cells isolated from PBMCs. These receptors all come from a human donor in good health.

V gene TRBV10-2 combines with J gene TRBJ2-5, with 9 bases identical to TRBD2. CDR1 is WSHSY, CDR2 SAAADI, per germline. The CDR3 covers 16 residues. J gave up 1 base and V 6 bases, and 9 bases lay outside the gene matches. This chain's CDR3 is CASRKVGGGGQETQYF. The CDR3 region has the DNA TGCGCCAGCAGAAAAGTAGGCGGGGGGGGCCAAGAGACCCAGTACTTC.

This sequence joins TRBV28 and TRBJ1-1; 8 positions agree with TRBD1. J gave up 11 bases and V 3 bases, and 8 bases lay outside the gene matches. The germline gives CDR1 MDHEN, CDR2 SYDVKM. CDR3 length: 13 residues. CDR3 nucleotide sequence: TGTGCCAGCAGTTTGGGACAGGCACCTAAGGCTTTCTTT. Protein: CASSLGQAPKAFF.

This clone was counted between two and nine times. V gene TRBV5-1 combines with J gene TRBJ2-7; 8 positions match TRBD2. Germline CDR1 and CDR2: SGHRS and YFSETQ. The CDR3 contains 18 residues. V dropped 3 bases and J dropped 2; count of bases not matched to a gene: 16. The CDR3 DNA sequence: TGCGCCAGCAGCTCCGTTTCGGGTAGGCGGGAGGCCGCCTACGAGCAGTACTTC. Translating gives CASSSVSGRREAAYEQYF.

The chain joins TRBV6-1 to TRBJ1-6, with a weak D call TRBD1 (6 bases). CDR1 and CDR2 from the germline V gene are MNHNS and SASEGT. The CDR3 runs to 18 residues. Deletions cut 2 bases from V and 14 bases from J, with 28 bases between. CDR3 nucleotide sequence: TGTGCCAGCAGTGAAACCCTCGTAGCTGGGGGCGAGATAAGAACCCTCCACTTT. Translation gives CASSETLVAGGEIRTLHF.

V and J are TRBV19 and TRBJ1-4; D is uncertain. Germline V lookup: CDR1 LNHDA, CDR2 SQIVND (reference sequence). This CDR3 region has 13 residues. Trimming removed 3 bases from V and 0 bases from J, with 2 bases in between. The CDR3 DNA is TGTGCCAGTAGTATCGCAACTAATGAAAAACTGTTTTTT. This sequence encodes CASSIATNEKLFF. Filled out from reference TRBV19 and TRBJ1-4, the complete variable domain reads DGGITQSPKYLFRKEGQNVTLSCEQNLNHDAMYWYRQDPGQGLRLIYYSQIVNDFQKGDIAEGYSVSREKKESFPLTVTSAQKNPTAFYLCASSIATNEKLFFGSGTQLSVL.

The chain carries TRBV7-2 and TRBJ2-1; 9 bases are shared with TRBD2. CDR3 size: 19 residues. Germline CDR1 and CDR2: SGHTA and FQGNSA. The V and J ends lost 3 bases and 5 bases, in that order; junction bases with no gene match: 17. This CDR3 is CASSLGSGRLEREDNEQFF. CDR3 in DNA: TGTGCCAGCAGCTTGGGTAGCGGGAGACTCGAGCGTGAGGACAATGAGCAGTTCTTC.

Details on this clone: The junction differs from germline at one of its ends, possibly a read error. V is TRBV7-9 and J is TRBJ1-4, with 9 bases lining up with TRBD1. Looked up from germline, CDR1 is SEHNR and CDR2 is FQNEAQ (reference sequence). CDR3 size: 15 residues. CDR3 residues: CASSPPTGGDEKLFF. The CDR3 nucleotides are TGTGCCAGCAGTCCTCCGACAGGGGGGGATGAGAAACTGTTTTTT.

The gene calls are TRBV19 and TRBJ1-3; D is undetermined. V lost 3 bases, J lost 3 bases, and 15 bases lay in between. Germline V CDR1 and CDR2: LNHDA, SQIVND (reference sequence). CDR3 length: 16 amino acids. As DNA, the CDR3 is TGTGCCAGTAGTATCGCCGAGGCGGTTCATGGAAACACCATATATTTT. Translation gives CASSIAEAVHGNTIYF.

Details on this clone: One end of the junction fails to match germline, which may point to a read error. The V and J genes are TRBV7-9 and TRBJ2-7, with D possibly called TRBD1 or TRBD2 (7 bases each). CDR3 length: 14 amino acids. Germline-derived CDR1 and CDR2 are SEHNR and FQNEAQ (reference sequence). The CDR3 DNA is TGTGCCAGCAGTTTAGGGGGCGGGAGCTACGAGCAGTACTTC. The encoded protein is CASSLGGGSYEQYF.

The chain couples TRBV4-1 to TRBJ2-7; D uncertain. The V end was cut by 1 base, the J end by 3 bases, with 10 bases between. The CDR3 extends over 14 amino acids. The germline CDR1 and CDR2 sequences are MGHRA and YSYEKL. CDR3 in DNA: TGCGCCAGCAGCCAAGTAGCCGCAAGCTACGAGCAGTACTTC. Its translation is CASSQVAASYEQYF.

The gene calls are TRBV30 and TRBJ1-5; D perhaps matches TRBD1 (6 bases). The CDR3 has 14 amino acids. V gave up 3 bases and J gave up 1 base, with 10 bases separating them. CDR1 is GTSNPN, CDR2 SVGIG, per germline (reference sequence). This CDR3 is CAWSPGASNQPQHF. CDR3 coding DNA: TGTGCCTGGAGCCCAGGGGCAAGCAATCAGCCCCAGCATTTT.

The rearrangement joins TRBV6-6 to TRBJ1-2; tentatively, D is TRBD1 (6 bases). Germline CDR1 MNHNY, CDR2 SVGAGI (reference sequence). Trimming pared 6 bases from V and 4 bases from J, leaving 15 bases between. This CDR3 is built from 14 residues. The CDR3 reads CASRHRVSGYGYTF. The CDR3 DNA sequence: TGTGCCAGCAGGCACAGGGTATCGGGCTATGGCTACACCTTC.

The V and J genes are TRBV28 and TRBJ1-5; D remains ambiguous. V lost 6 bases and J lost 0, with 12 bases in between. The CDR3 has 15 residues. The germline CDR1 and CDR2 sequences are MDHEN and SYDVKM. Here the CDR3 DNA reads TGTGCCAGCAGCCCTTCTCCTTATAGCAATCAGCCCCAGCATTTT. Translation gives CASSPSPYSNQPQHF.

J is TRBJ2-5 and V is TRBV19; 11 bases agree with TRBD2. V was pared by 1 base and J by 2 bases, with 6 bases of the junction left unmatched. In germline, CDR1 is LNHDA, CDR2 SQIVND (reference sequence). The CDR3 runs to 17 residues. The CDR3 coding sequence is TGTGCCAGTAGTATAGGACTAGCGGGAACCCCACAAGAGACCCAGTACTTC. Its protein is CASSIGLAGTPQETQYF.

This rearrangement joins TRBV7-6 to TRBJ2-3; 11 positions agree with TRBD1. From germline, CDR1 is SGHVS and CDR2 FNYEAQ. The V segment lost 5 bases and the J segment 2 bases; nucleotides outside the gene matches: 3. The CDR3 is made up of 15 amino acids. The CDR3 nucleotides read TGTGCCAGCAGCAAAGGACAGGGGGCCACAGATACGCAGTATTTT. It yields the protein CASSKGQGATDTQYF.

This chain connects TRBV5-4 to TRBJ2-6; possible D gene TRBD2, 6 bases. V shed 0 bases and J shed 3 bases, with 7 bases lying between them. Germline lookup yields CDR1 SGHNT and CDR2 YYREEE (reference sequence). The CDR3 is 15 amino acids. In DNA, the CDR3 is TGTGCCAGCAGCTTGGTCGGGGGTGGGGCCAACGTCCTGACTTTC. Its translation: CASSLVGGGANVLTF.

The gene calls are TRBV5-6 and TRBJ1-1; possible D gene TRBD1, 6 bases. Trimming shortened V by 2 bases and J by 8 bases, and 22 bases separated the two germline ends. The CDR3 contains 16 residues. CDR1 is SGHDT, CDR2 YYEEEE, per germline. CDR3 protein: CASSFLTGGPRVEAFF. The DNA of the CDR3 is TGTGCCAGCAGCTTCTTGACCGGGGGGCCCCGTGTCGAAGCTTTCTTT.

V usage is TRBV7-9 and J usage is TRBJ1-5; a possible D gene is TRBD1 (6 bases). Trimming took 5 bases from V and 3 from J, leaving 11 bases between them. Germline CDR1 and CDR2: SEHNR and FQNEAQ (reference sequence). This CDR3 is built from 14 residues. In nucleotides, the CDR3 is TGTGCCAGCAGCCGGACAGATAACAATCAGCCCCAGCATTTT. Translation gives CASSRTDNNQPQHF.

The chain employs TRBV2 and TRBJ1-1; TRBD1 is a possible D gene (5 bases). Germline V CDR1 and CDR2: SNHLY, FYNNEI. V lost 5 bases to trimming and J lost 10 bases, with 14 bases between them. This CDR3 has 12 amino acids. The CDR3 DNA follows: TGTGCCAGCAGTTTACCCAGGGAGGCAGCTTTCTTT. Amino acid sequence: CASSLPREAAFF.

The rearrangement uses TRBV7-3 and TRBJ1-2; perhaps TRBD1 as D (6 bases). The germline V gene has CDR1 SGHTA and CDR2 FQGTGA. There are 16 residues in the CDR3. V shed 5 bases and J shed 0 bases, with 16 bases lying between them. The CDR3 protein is CASSHTGSRANYGYTF. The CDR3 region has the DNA TGTGCCAGCAGCCATACAGGGTCCCGAGCTAACTATGGCTACACCTTC.

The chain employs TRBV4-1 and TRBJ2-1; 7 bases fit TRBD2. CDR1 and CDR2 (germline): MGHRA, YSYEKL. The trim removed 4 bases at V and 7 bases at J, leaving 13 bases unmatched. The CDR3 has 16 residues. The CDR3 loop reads CASSRKGANGGNEQFF. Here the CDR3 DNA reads TGCGCCAGCAGCCGGAAAGGGGCAAACGGGGGGAATGAGCAGTTCTTC.

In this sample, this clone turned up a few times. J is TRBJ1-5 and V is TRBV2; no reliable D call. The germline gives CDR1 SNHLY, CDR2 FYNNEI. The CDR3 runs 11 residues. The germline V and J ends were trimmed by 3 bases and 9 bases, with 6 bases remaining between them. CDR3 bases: TGTGCCAGCAGTGAGGGCCTGCCCCAGCATTTT. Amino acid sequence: CASSEGLPQHF.

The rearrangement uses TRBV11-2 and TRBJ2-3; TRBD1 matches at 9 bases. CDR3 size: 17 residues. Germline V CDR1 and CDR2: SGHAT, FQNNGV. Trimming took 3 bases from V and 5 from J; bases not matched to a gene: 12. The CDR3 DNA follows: TGTGCCAGCAGCTTTCCCCAAACCGGGACAGGGAGAGATACGCAGTATTTT. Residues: CASSFPQTGTGRDTQYF.

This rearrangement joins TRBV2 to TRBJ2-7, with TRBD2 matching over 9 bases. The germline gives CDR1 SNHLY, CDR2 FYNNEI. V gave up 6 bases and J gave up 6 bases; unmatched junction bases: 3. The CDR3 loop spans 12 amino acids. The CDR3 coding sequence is TGTGCCAGCAGAGGACTAGCGATCGAGCAGTACTTC. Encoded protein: CASRGLAIEQYF.

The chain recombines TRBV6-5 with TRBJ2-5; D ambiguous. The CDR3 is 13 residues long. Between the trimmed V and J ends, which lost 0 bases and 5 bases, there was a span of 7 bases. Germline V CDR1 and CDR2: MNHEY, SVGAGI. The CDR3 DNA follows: TGTGCCAGCAGTTACTCCGGTGCCGAGACCCAGTACTTC. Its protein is CASSYSGAETQYF.

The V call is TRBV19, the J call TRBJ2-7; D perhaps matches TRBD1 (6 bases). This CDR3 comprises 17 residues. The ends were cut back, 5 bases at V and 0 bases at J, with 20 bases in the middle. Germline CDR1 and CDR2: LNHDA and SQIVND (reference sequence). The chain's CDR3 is CASSGNTGSYGSYEQYF. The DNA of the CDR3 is TGTGCCAGTAGTGGGAACACAGGGAGCTATGGCTCCTACGAGCAGTACTTC.

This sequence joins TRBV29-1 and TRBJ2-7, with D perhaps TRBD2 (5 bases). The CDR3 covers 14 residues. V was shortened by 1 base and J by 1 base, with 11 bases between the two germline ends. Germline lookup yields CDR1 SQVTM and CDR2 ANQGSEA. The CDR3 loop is CSVEVRGRSYEQYF. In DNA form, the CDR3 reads TGCAGCGTTGAAGTACGAGGGAGATCCTACGAGCAGTACTTC.

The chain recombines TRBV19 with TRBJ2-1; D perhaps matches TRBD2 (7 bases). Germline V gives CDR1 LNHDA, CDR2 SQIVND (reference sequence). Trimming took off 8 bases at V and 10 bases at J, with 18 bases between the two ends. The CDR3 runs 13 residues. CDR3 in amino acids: CASGGDTGWEQFF. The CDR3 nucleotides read TGTGCCAGTGGGGGGGACACAGGCTGGGAGCAGTTCTTC.

The CDR3 loop reads CASSGRTYLTDQPQHF. The CDR3 nucleotides read TGCGCCAGCAGCGGACGGACATACCTGACTGATCAGCCCCAGCATTTT. The rearrangement links TRBV5-1 to TRBJ1-5, with TRBD1 as a possible D gene (5 bases). Trimming removed 4 bases at V and 5 bases at J, with 19 bases between. The CDR3 has 16 residues. From germline, CDR1 is SGHRS and CDR2 YFSETQ.

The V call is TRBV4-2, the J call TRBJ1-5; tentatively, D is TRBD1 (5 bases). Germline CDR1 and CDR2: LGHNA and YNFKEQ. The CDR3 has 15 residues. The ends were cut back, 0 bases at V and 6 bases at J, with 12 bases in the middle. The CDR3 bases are TGTGCCAGCAGCCAAGAGGAGGGGAGAGGTCAGCCCCAGCATTTT. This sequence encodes CASSQEEGRGQPQHF.

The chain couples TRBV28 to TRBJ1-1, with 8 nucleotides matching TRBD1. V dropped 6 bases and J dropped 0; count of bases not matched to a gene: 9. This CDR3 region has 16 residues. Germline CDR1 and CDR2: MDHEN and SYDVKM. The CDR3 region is CASRPGGGGVNTEAFF. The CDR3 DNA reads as TGTGCCAGCAGGCCAGGGGGCGGCGGGGTGAACACTGAAGCTTTCTTT.